This is a list of T cell receptor beta chains from one sample in a study of cytomegalovirus exposure and HLA in healthy donors. Sequencing was performed with immunoSEQ multiplex PCR; in TCRdb, only in-frame clones are kept and a portion is missing. The repertoire includes 150,000 to 200,000 clones, around 86% of them detected once, and over 1.3% sits in the top ten. Sample: PBMCs. Receptors were obtained from a woman aged 18-29 years in good health and CMV-seronegative. CDR3s include the opening cysteine and the closing phenylalanine or tryptophan. A D gene is named only where the DNA matches it firmly. Size is omitted from some rows. Given values are once, few, many or a class for expanded clones.

size: NA; D: NA; J: TRBJ2-5; V: TRBV30; DNA: TGTGCCTGGAGCGCAGGGAATTCTCAAGAGACCCAGTACTTC; CDR3: CAWSAGNSQETQYF
size: NA; D: NA; J: TRBJ1-1; V: TRBV5-1; DNA: TGCGCCAGCAGCTTGGACAGCTCCAAACGTAGGAACACTGAAGCTTTCTTT; CDR3: CASSLDSSKRRNTEAFF
size: NA; D: TRBD1; J: TRBJ1-2; V: TRBV7-2; DNA: TGTGCCAGCAGCTTATTGGGGGACAGCGTGGATGGCTACACCTTC; CDR3: CASSLLGDSVDGYTF
size: NA; D: TRBD1; J: TRBJ2-1; V: TRBV5-1; DNA: TGCGCCAGCAGCTTCACCCCGACAGGGGGCGCGGACAATGAGCAGTTCTTC; CDR3: CASSFTPTGGADNEQFF
size: NA; D: TRBD2; J: TRBJ2-1; V: TRBV2; DNA: TGTGCCAGCAGTCGGGGTCTAGCGGGGGGCAATGAGCAGTTCTTC; CDR3: CASSRGLAGGNEQFF
size: NA; D: TRBD2; J: TRBJ2-5; V: TRBV5-1; DNA: TGCGCCAGCAGCTTGGACTCTAGCGGGGGGAGGACCCAGTACTTC; CDR3: CASSLDSSGGRTQYF
size: NA; D: NA; J: TRBJ1-2; V: TRBV5-6; DNA: TGTGCCAGCAGCTACGCCACAGGGAACTATGGCTACACCTTC; CDR3: CASSYATGNYGYTF
size: NA; D: TRBD1; J: TRBJ2-2; V: TRBV9; DNA: TGTGCCAGCAGCGGGGGGACAGGGGGAGCCGGGGAGCTGTTTTTT; CDR3: CASSGGTGGAGELFF
size: NA; D: TRBD1; J: TRBJ1-3; V: TRBV5-1; DNA: TGCGCCACCAGGGACAGGAGCTCTGGAAACACCATATATTTT; CDR3: CATRDRSSGNTIYF
size: NA; D: TRBD2; J: TRBJ2-5; V: TRBV6-5; DNA: TGTGCCGGCAGTTACTCCGTTAGCGGGGTGGTGGAGACCCAGTACTTC; CDR3: CAGSYSVSGVVETQYF
size: NA; D: NA; J: TRBJ1-1; V: TRBV2; DNA: TGTGCCAGCAGTGTTGAACAGGGTGGCACTGAAGCTTTCTTT; CDR3: CASSVEQGGTEAFF
size: NA; D: NA; J: TRBJ2-3; V: TRBV4-1; DNA: TGCGCCAGCAGCCAAGGGCAGGCCCCGACAGATACGCAGTATTTT; CDR3: CASSQGQAPTDTQYF
size: many; D: NA; J: TRBJ2-7; V: TRBV6-5; DNA: TGTGCCAGCAGTTCGACCAGGTCCGGAGGCGAGCAGTACTTC; CDR3: CASSSTRSGGEQYF
size: NA; D: TRBD1; J: TRBJ1-3; V: TRBV10-3; DNA: TGTGCCATCGGGACAGGGGTAACTGGAAACACCATATATTTT; CDR3: CAIGTGVTGNTIYF
size: NA; D: TRBD1; J: TRBJ1-5; V: TRBV6-1; DNA: TGTGCCAGCAGTGCCATTCTTCCGGGACAGCTCAGCAATCAGCCCCAGCATTTT; CDR3: CASSAILPGQLSNQPQHF
size: NA; D: TRBD2; J: TRBJ2-4; V: TRBV5-1; DNA: TGCGCCAGCAGCTTGTTTAGCGGGGACGGGGCCAAAAACATTCAGTACTTC; CDR3: CASSLFSGDGAKNIQYF
size: NA; D: NA; J: TRBJ1-2; V: TRBV6-5; DNA: TGTGCCAGCAGTTACTCGCAGGGTTTTGGCTACACCTTC; CDR3: CASSYSQGFGYTF
size: NA; D: TRBD2; J: TRBJ2-7; V: TRBV2; DNA: TGTGCCAGCAGGATGACTAGCGGGAGGGTAGACGAGCAGTACTTC; CDR3: CASRMTSGRVDEQYF
size: NA; D: TRBD1; J: TRBJ1-5; V: TRBV19; DNA: TGTGCCAGTAGTATAGAGCCCGGACAGGGGGCATGGAGTCAGCCCCAGCATTTT; CDR3: CASSIEPGQGAWSQPQHF
size: NA; D: NA; J: TRBJ1-1; V: TRBV7-2; DNA: TGTGCCAGCAGCCCCAGCAGGATTGAAGCTTTCTTT; CDR3: CASSPSRIEAFF
size: NA; D: TRBD2; J: TRBJ2-3; V: TRBV6-6; DNA: TGTGCCAGCAACTTAGCGGGGGGGCAAGATACGCAGTATTTT; CDR3: CASNLAGGQDTQYF
size: once; D: NA; J: TRBJ1-1; V: TRBV19; DNA: TGTGCCACCTACACCGGGACAATCGACACTGAAGCTTTCTTT; CDR3: CATYTGTIDTEAFF
size: NA; D: NA; J: TRBJ2-2; V: TRBV12-1; DNA: TGTGCCAGCAGCTTCCCCAGCACCGGGGAGCTGTTTTTT; CDR3: CASSFPSTGELFF
size: once; D: NA; J: TRBJ2-1; V: TRBV5-1; DNA: TGCGCCAGCAGCTTCTCCCATGAGCAGTTCTTC; CDR3: CASSFSHEQFF
size: few; D: NA; J: TRBJ1-1; V: TRBV9; DNA: TGTGCCAGCAGCGTAGGGAGGAACACTGAAGCTTTCTTT; CDR3: CASSVGRNTEAFF
size: NA; D: NA; J: TRBJ2-7; V: TRBV29-1; DNA: TGCAGCGTTGAAACGGGGATCTACGAGCAGTACTTC; CDR3: CSVETGIYEQYF
size: NA; D: NA; J: TRBJ2-5; V: TRBV19; DNA: TGTGCCAGTAGTCAGGGCTCGGTTGGGGAGACCCAGTACTTC; CDR3: CASSQGSVGETQYF
size: NA; D: TRBD2; J: TRBJ2-3; V: TRBV10-3; DNA: TGTGCCATCAGCCAACTAGCGGGAGCCACAGATACGCAGTATTTT; CDR3: CAISQLAGATDTQYF
size: NA; D: TRBD1; J: TRBJ2-1; V: TRBV7-7; DNA: TGTGCCAGCAGCCCCAAGATGACAGGGTCCCACAATGAGCAGTTCTTC; CDR3: CASSPKMTGSHNEQFF
size: NA; D: TRBD1; J: TRBJ1-2; V: TRBV11-2; DNA: TGTGCCAGCAGCTTAATTGGGAACCGGGACAGGCGCCCCTATGGCTACACCTTC; CDR3: CASSLIGNRDRRPYGYTF
size: once; D: TRBD2; J: TRBJ2-7; V: TRBV10-2; DNA: TGCGCCAGCAGTGCTCGACTAGCGGGAGCTGCCGAGCAGTACTTC; CDR3: CASSARLAGAAEQYF
size: once; D: TRBD2; J: TRBJ2-7; V: TRBV6-1; DNA: TGTGCCAGCAGTGAAGAGGGACTAGGTTCGGGCGAGCAGTACTTC; CDR3: CASSEEGLGSGEQYF
size: NA; D: NA; J: TRBJ2-2; V: TRBV7-6; DNA: TGTGCCAGCAGCTTAGTCGGGGTCGGGGAGCTGTTTTTT; CDR3: CASSLVGVGELFF
size: NA; D: TRBD2; J: TRBJ2-4; V: TRBV7-2; DNA: TGTGCCAGCAGCCCCCAATTGGGACTAGCGGGGACCCTTCAGTACTTC; CDR3: CASSPQLGLAGTLQYF
size: NA; D: TRBD1; J: TRBJ2-7; V: TRBV27; DNA: TGTGCCAGCAGTTTATTGGGGACAGGCCGCTACGAGCAGTACTTC; CDR3: CASSLLGTGRYEQYF
size: once; D: NA; J: TRBJ2-3; V: TRBV9; DNA: TGTGCCAGCAGCGTAGACTATCGAACAGATACGCAGTATTTT; CDR3: CASSVDYRTDTQYF
size: NA; D: TRBD2; J: TRBJ2-7; V: TRBV5-1; DNA: TGCGCCAGCAGCTTGAAGTCGAGCGGGGGGTTCTACGAGCAGTACTTC; CDR3: CASSLKSSGGFYEQYF
size: NA; D: TRBD2; J: TRBJ2-5; V: TRBV6-5; DNA: TGTGCCAGCAGACTCGCCGGGACTAGCGGGGAGACCCAGTACTTC; CDR3: CASRLAGTSGETQYF
size: many; D: NA; J: TRBJ2-7; V: TRBV4-1; DNA: TGCGCCAGCAGCCAAGCGGTAACCTACGAGCAGTACTTC; CDR3: CASSQAVTYEQYF
size: NA; D: NA; J: TRBJ1-5; V: TRBV2; DNA: TGTGCCAGCACCCCCGGTGGGGGCCGCAATCAGCCCCAGCATTTT; CDR3: CASTPGGGRNQPQHF
size: few; D: NA; J: TRBJ2-1; V: TRBV25-1; DNA: TGTGCCAGCACCCGGGACTCCTACAATGAGCAGTTCTTC; CDR3: CASTRDSYNEQFF
size: NA; D: TRBD2; J: TRBJ2-5; V: TRBV6-1; DNA: TGTGCCAGCAGTGTCGGGGGGTCCTCGGGGGGGCACCAAGAGACCCAGTACTTC; CDR3: CASSVGGSSGGHQETQYF
size: few; D: NA; J: TRBJ2-4; V: TRBV2; DNA: TGTGCCAGCAGTGAAAGGTCGGGGGGCGGGAACATTCAGTACTTC; CDR3: CASSERSGGGNIQYF
size: NA; D: TRBD2; J: TRBJ2-6; V: TRBV29-1; DNA: TGCAGCGGGACTAGCGGGACCTCTGGGGCCAACGTCCTGACTTTC; CDR3: CSGTSGTSGANVLTF
size: NA; D: TRBD2; J: TRBJ2-5; V: TRBV11-2; DNA: TGTGCCAGCAGCTTAAACCTAGCGGGGGTCCAAGAGACCCAGTACTTC; CDR3: CASSLNLAGVQETQYF
size: NA; D: NA; J: TRBJ1-5; V: TRBV6-1; DNA: TGTGCCAGCAGTAGACACACCAATCAGCCCCAGCATTTT; CDR3: CASSRHTNQPQHF
size: NA; D: NA; J: TRBJ2-7; V: TRBV7-8; DNA: TGTGCCAGCAGCAGTAAACCCGTTGAGTCACTCTACGAGCAGTACTTC; CDR3: CASSSKPVESLYEQYF